These 10 T cell receptor beta chains came from one sample sequenced in a study of CD8 T cells in ankylosing spondylitis. TCRdb ran MiXCR on the 5' RACE reads and lists one entry per CDR3 protein. The sample yields about 130,000 distinct CDR3 sequences, about an eighth seen once. Material: blood, either unsorted or a sorted T cell fraction (not recorded which). The origin of the receptors is a female donor with ankylosing spondylitis or in good health (not recorded which).

This clonotype was recorded a few times. The rearrangement joins TRBV6-2 or TRBV6-3 to TRBJ2-1, with D tentatively TRBD2 (5 bases). The V end was cut by 0 bases, the J end by 7 bases, with 13 bases between. This CDR3 is built from 15 residues. CDR1 is MNHEY, CDR2 SVGEGT, per germline. CDR3 region: CASSYSAWTQNEQFF. The DNA for the CDR3 is TGTGCCAGCAGTTACTCAGCCTGGACTCAAAATGAGCAGTTCTTC.

This clonotype was observed a handful of times. The V gene is TRBV5-1, the J gene TRBJ1-6; 8 bases are shared with TRBD1. Per the germline V gene, CDR1 is SGHRS and CDR2 is YFSETQ. Trimming took 0 bases from V and 10 from J; bases not matched to a gene: 6. The CDR3 spans 15 residues. The CDR3 nucleotides read TGCGCCAGCAGCTTGGAAGGGACAGGCAGGTCACCCCTCCACTTT. Its translation: CASSLEGTGRSPLHF.

This chain joins TRBV12-3 or TRBV12-4 and TRBJ2-5; TRBD2 might be the D (6 bases). V was shortened by 5 bases and J by 4 bases, with 17 bases between the two germline ends. The CDR3 covers 15 residues. The CDR3 spells CASSVPVGGVETQYF. The CDR3 DNA follows: TGTGCCAGCAGTGTCCCGGTAGGAGGGGTAGAGACCCAGTACTTC.

At least ten counts were recorded for this clonotype. The J gene is TRBJ2-1, the V gene TRBV2, with 11 bases identical to TRBD2. In germline, CDR1 is SNHLY, CDR2 FYNNEI. V shed 5 bases and J 3 bases; nucleotides not matched to a gene: 12. This CDR3 has 18 amino acids. The CDR3 bases are TGTGCCAGCAGTCCCTCTACTAGCGGGAGTATCTACTACAATGAGCAGTTCTTC. This translates into CASSPSTSGSIYYNEQFF.

This clonotype was counted many times. The CDR3: CASKLGDPYEQYF. The CDR3, as DNA: TGTGCCAGCAAGTTGGGGGATCCCTACGAGCAGTACTTC. The V call is TRBV6-5, the J call TRBJ2-7; TRBD1 or TRBD2 may be the D gene (5 bases each). Germline values: CDR1 MNHEY, CDR2 SVGAGI. V was clipped by 7 bases and J by 2 bases, with 12 bases between them. This CDR3 contains 13 residues.

This clonotype appeared many times. The chain is built from TRBV5-1 and TRBJ1-2; 9 bases line up with TRBD1. Germline V CDR1 and CDR2: SGHRS, YFSETQ. The CDR3 is 18 residues long. Trimming removed 3 bases from V and 6 bases from J; junction bases left unmatched: 18. The CDR3 DNA sequence: TGCGCCAGCAGCTCCACCACCATCAAGGACAGGGGCGCCCATGGCTACACCTTC. Translation: CASSSTTIKDRGAHGYTF. Combining the CDR3 with reference TRBV5-1 and TRBJ1-2 gives the whole variable domain KAGVTQTPRYLIKTRGQQVTLSCSPISGHRSVSWYQQTPGQGLQFLFEYFSETQRNKGNFPGRFSGRQFSNSRSEMNVSTLELGDSALYLCASSSTTIKDRGAHGYTFGSGTRLTVV.

This clonotype was observed many times. The V gene is TRBV3-1, the J gene TRBJ1-1, with 9 bases matching TRBD1. V shed 5 bases, J shed 1 base, and the junction held 2 bases outside the gene matches. CDR1 and CDR2 from the germline V gene are LGHDT and YNNKEL (reference sequence). This CDR3 has 14 residues. The CDR3 loop reads CASSEQGANTEAFF. The CDR3 DNA reads as TGTGCCAGCAGCGAACAGGGGGCGAACACTGAAGCTTTCTTT. Full variable domain (outside the CDR3, taken from reference TRBV3-1 and TRBJ1-1): DTAVSQTPKYLVTQMGNDKSIKCEQNLGHDTMYWYKQDSKKFLKIMFSYNNKELIINETVPNRFSPKSPDKAHLNLHINSLELGDSAVYFCASSEQGANTEAFFGQGTRLTVV.

The table lists this clonotype with many counts. The J gene is TRBJ1-2, the V gene TRBV12-3 or TRBV12-4; D is perhaps TRBD1 (6 bases). V lost 7 bases and J lost 5, with 14 bases in between. The CDR3 runs 13 residues. CDR3 loop: CASNLRGGYGYTF. The CDR3 bases are TGTGCCAGCAACCTAAGGGGGGGTTATGGCTACACCTTC.

This clonotype showed up just a few times. The CDR3 is CASTMTAAGPYGYTF. DNA of the CDR3: TGTGCCAGCACCATGACAGCAGCCGGTCCCTATGGCTACACCTTC. The chain is built from TRBV2 and TRBJ1-2; weak D call: TRBD1 (5 bases). Per the germline V gene, CDR1 is SNHLY and CDR2 is FYNNEI. The CDR3 loop spans 15 amino acids. V was trimmed by 7 bases and J by 4 bases, leaving 19 bases between them.

The rearrangement uses TRBV20-1 and TRBJ2-1; D remains unclear. CDR1 is DFQATT and CDR2 is SNEGSKA in the germline V gene (reference sequence). Trimming cost V 1 base and J 7 bases, with 20 bases left between them. CDR3 length equals 16 residues. CDR3 in amino acids: CSARGYGPLEMNEQFF. The CDR3 region has the DNA TGCAGTGCTAGAGGATACGGCCCTCTCGAGATGAATGAGCAGTTCTTC.